One sample yielded the 24 T cell receptor beta chains listed below, sequenced in a study of blood T cell repertoires in COVID-19. TCRdb keeps only in-frame clones here, not all; method: immunoSEQ multiplex PCR. This table holds some 260,000 clones, 88% found once. The source material was peripheral blood. These receptors originate from an elderly man with acute or convalescent COVID-19.

The CDR3 protein is CASSLERGYSYEQYF. CDR3 in DNA: TGTGCCAGCAGCTTAGAGCGGGGTTATTCCTACGAGCAGTACTTC. The chain joins TRBV11-3 to TRBJ2-7, with D possibly being TRBD2 (6 bases). CDR1 is SGHNT, CDR2 YENEEA, per germline. V lost 0 bases to trimming and J lost 1 base, with 10 bases between them. This CDR3 region has 15 residues.

The chain couples TRBV14 to TRBJ2-2; TRBD1 aligns across 7 bases. V lost 2 bases to trimming and J lost 1 base; unmatched junction nucleotides: 7. This CDR3 has 17 residues. Germline V gene lookup returns CDR1 SGHDN and CDR2 FVKESK. CDR3 DNA: TGTGCCAGCAGCCAAAGAAAGGGGGCATTGAACACCGGGGAGCTGTTTTTT. It translates to CASSQRKGALNTGELFF.

This rearrangement joins TRBV7-4 to TRBJ2-5; 9 bases align to TRBD2. Germline trimming cut 3 bases from V and 2 bases from J; bases unmatched to any gene: 10. CDR1 and CDR2 from the germline V gene are SGHVT and SQSDAQ. This CDR3 is built from 17 residues. CDR3 region: CASSLAPYSGGQETQYF. The CDR3 bases are TGTGCCAGCAGCTTGGCCCCATATAGCGGGGGACAAGAGACCCAGTACTTC.

This clone came up once. The CDR3 protein is CASSFGSSYNEQFF. CDR3 in DNA: TGTGCCAGCAGTTTCGGGAGCTCCTACAATGAGCAGTTCTTC. The chain carries TRBV6-2 or TRBV6-3 and TRBJ2-1, with a weak D call TRBD2 (6 bases). The CDR3 is 14 residues long. Germline CDR1 MNHEY, CDR2 SVGEGT. Trimming shortened V by 4 bases and J by 0 bases, and 7 bases separated the two germline ends.

The rearrangement joins TRBV25-1 to TRBJ1-1; 8 bases fit TRBD1. The germline V gene encodes CDR1 MGHDK and CDR2 SYGVNS. Germline trimming cut 6 bases from V and 7 bases from J; bases unmatched to any gene: 4. This CDR3 has 12 residues. The CDR3 region is CASRTGVVEAFF. The CDR3 bases are TGTGCCAGCAGGACAGGGGTTGTTGAAGCTTTCTTT.

J is TRBJ1-3 and V is TRBV13; 9 bases agree with TRBD1. The ends lost 0 bases at V and 4 bases at J; junction bases unmatched: 1. The CDR3 is 15 residues long. The germline V gene has CDR1 PRHDT and CDR2 FYEKMQ (reference sequence). The CDR3, as DNA: TGTGCCAGCAGCTTAGGACAGGGGGCGGGAAACACCATATATTTT. Translating it yields CASSLGQGAGNTIYF.

This clone was found once. This chain uses TRBV7-2 with TRBJ1-2; the D is unclear. Germline V lookup: CDR1 SGHTA, CDR2 FQGNSA. The CDR3 covers 14 residues. V shed 7 bases and J shed 5 bases, with 17 bases lying between them. CDR3 protein: CASTVGVTAYGYTF. For the CDR3, the DNA is TGTGCCAGCACCGTCGGGGTTACGGCTTATGGCTACACCTTC.

Written as DNA, the CDR3 is TGTGCCACCAGCAGAGATCTGGGGGGGGAAAAACTGTTTTTT. Its translation is CATSRDLGGEKLFF. The V call is TRBV15, the J call TRBJ1-4; a weak D match, TRBD1 (5 bases). Germline assignment: CDR1 LNHNV and CDR2 YYDKDF (reference sequence). The CDR3 contains 14 residues. V was clipped by 0 bases and J by 8 bases, with 10 bases between them.

The V and J genes are TRBV3-1 (or the pseudogene TRBV3-2) and TRBJ2-3, with 9 bases matching TRBD1. CDR3 length: 17 residues. Losses at the gene ends were 4 bases for V and 3 bases for J; bases not matched to a gene: 11. Germline V CDR1 and CDR2: LGHDT, YNNKEL (reference sequence). The CDR3 loop is CASSPPDRQGVTDTQYF. The CDR3 region has the DNA TGTGCCAGCAGCCCCCCCGATAGACAGGGGGTAACAGATACGCAGTATTTT.

The chain uses TRBV18 and TRBJ2-5; D perhaps matches TRBD1 (6 bases). CDR1 KGHSH and CDR2 LQKENI come from the germline V gene. The CDR3 totals 14 residues. V was cut by 8 bases and J by 5 bases, with 18 bases left in between. CDR3 residues: CASATGISRETQYF. CDR3 bases: TGTGCCAGCGCTACAGGGATATCGCGGGAGACCCAGTACTTC. The whole variable domain, remainder taken from reference TRBV18 and TRBJ2-5, is NAGVMQNPRHLVRRRGQEARLRCSPMKGHSHVYWYRQLPEEGLKFMVYLQKENIIDESGMPKERFSAEFPKEGPSILRIQQVVRGDSAAYFCASATGISRETQYFGPGTRLLVL.

The chain uses TRBV19 and TRBJ2-7, with a possible D match to TRBD1 (5 bases). This CDR3 spans 16 amino acids. V was cut by 2 bases and J by 5 bases, with 19 bases left in between. Per the germline V gene, CDR1 is LNHDA and CDR2 is SQIVND (reference sequence). CDR3 nucleotides: TGTGCCAGTAGTATAAGAAGCGAAGGGGCGCGGAACGAGCAGTACTTC. Amino acid sequence: CASSIRSEGARNEQYF.

The V and J genes are TRBV28 and TRBJ2-7; TRBD2 matches at 8 bases. V shed 5 bases, J shed 2 bases, and the junction held 8 bases outside the gene matches. Germline loops: CDR1 MDHEN, CDR2 SYDVKM. The CDR3 consists of 15 residues. Written as DNA, the CDR3 is TGTGCCAGCAGTACCCGGGGGGGTTCGACCTACGAGCAGTACTTC. It is translated as CASSTRGGSTYEQYF.

This rearrangement joins TRBV19 to TRBJ2-5, with 9 bases lining up with TRBD2. Germline lookup yields CDR1 LNHDA and CDR2 SQIVND (reference sequence). The CDR3 totals 15 residues. V shed 3 bases and J 6 bases; nucleotides not matched to a gene: 8. The CDR3 sequence: CASSIRERGAQTQYF. The CDR3 DNA reads as TGTGCCAGTAGTATTCGCGAGCGGGGGGCCCAGACCCAGTACTTC.

This chain joins TRBV5-1 and TRBJ1-6; 8 nucleotides agree with TRBD1. Germline CDR1 SGHRS, CDR2 YFSETQ. The length of the CDR3 is 14 residues. Trimming removed 6 bases from V and 3 bases from J; junction bases left unmatched: 2. For the CDR3, the DNA is TGCGCCAGCATGGGACAGGACTATAATTCACCCCTCCACTTT. The encoded protein is CASMGQDYNSPLHF.

The chain is built from TRBV5-1 and TRBJ1-4; tentatively, D is TRBD1 (5 bases). Germline V gives CDR1 SGHRS, CDR2 YFSETQ. The V end lost 0 bases, the J end lost 10 bases, and 16 bases lay between the germline ends. This CDR3 spans 15 amino acids. The CDR3 sequence is CASSLEGRPHGKLFF. DNA for the CDR3: TGCGCCAGCAGCTTGGAGGGGAGGCCCCACGGAAAACTGTTTTTT.

The gene calls are TRBV7-2 and TRBJ1-4; D is possibly TRBD1 (6 bases). The germline gives CDR1 SGHTA, CDR2 FQGNSA. V shed 5 bases and J shed 4 bases, with 17 bases lying between them. The CDR3 consists of 16 residues. CDR3 region: CASSPRGTGNNEKLFF. DNA of the CDR3: TGTGCCAGCAGCCCTAGAGGCACAGGGAATAATGAAAAACTGTTTTTT.

This clone was seen just once. This chain uses TRBV23-1 with TRBJ2-6; D might be TRBD1 (6 bases). TRBV23-1 is an open reading frame, and its role is uncertain. V was shortened by 2 bases and J by 6 bases, with 14 bases between the two germline ends. This CDR3 has 16 amino acids. CDR3 nucleotides: TGCGCCAGCAGTCAAAAAACAGGGTGCGAGGCCAACGTCCTGACTTTC. Amino acid sequence: CASSQKTGCEANVLTF.

The CDR3 sequence is CASSLGTGGDSPLHF. In nucleotides, the CDR3 is TGTGCCAGCAGTTTGGGGACAGGGGGCGATTCACCCCTCCACTTT. This chain links TRBV27 with TRBJ1-6; 12 bases align to TRBD1. Unmatched junction bases numbered 2, after V lost 3 bases and J lost 8 bases. CDR1 MNHEY and CDR2 SMNVEV come from the germline V gene (reference sequence). The CDR3 runs to 15 residues.

The chain joins TRBV7-6 to TRBJ1-1; no firm D call. Trimming shortened V by 2 bases and J by 0 bases, and 16 bases separated the two germline ends. Germline values: CDR1 SGHVS, CDR2 FNYEAQ. This CDR3 is 17 amino acids long. The CDR3 bases are TGTGCCAGCAGCTTAACCGTCTCGGGAGGATTGAACACTGAAGCTTTCTTT. Translating it yields CASSLTVSGGLNTEAFF.

The V gene is TRBV11-3, the J gene TRBJ2-7; possible D gene TRBD2, 6 bases. The germline CDR1 and CDR2 sequences are SGHNT and YENEEA. CDR3 size: 16 residues. V lost 5 bases to trimming and J lost 3 bases, with 20 bases between them. The CDR3 region has the DNA TGTGCCAGCAGCCCCAGACACGGGGCGGGAAGCTACGAGCAGTACTTC. Amino acid sequence: CASSPRHGAGSYEQYF.

This chain joins TRBV6-5 and TRBJ1-2, with 7 bases identical to TRBD1. Germline values: CDR1 MNHEY, CDR2 SVGAGI. This CDR3 contains 15 residues. Trimming cost V 6 bases and J 6 bases; bases outside gene matches: 13. CDR3 bases: TGTGCCAGCAGACGGGACAGCCTGGCCGGGGATGGCTACACCTTC. Amino acids: CASRRDSLAGDGYTF.

The V and J genes are TRBV30 and TRBJ1-1; D perhaps matches TRBD1 (6 bases). V shed 3 bases and J shed 1 base, with 12 bases lying between them. This CDR3 is built from 14 residues. Germline assignment: CDR1 GTSNPN and CDR2 SVGIG (reference sequence). This chain's CDR3 is CAWRSTTGNTEAFF. CDR3 nucleotide sequence: TGTGCCTGGAGGTCCACGACAGGGAACACTGAAGCTTTCTTT.

This clone was recorded once. The chain employs TRBV4-3 and TRBJ2-7, with a possible D match to TRBD1 (5 bases). Germline V gene data show CDR1 as LGHNA and CDR2 as YSLEER. This CDR3 has 15 amino acids. The germline V and J ends were trimmed by 1 base and 1 base, with 11 bases remaining between them. CDR3 in amino acids: CASSQGETASYEQYF. The CDR3, as DNA: TGCGCCAGCAGCCAAGGAGAGACAGCATCCTACGAGCAGTACTTC.

This chain connects TRBV5-1 to TRBJ2-3; D perhaps matches TRBD2 (6 bases). The CDR3 contains 14 residues. Per germline, CDR1 SGHRS and CDR2 YFSETQ. The V end lost 0 bases, the J end lost 5 bases, and 10 bases lay between the germline ends. In DNA form, the CDR3 reads TGCGCCAGCAGCTTGGGTAGGGAGGTAGATACGCAGTATTTT. Its protein product is CASSLGREVDTQYF.